This TCR beta chain came from a study of OX40 agonist ivuxolimab in advanced cancers. Study-level results: Relatively little clonal expansion, among the lowest observed, appeared in partial responders at 0.1-3.0 mg/kg.

On this clone itself: Its antigen is as yet unknown.

Between the trimmed V and J ends, which lost 3 bases and 4 bases, there was a span of 13 bases. The CDR3 sequence is 15 residues long. Per the germline V gene, CDR1 is GTSNPN and CDR2 is SVGIG (reference sequence). Here immunoSEQ multiplex PCR was the method, and the copy in TCRdb shows in-frame clones only, minus some. Counted here are some 81,000 clones, around 87% occurring once; the ten biggest clones make up under 6.5%. The genes are TRBV30 and TRBJ2-6; D possibly matches TRBD1 or TRBD2 (5 bases each). Sequencing was performed on CD4+ or CD8+ T cells sorted from blood, taken in a trial of the OX40 agonist ivuxolimab. This TCR was recovered from an adult with an advanced solid tumor such as melanoma, head and neck, liver or kidney cancer. CDR3 in DNA: TGTGCCTGGAGCCCCATAGGGACCGGGGCCAACGTCCTGACTTTC. It yields the protein CAWSPIGTGANVLTF.